These 23 T cell receptor beta chains share one sample of origin, sequenced in a study of CD8 T cells in ankylosing spondylitis. Study-wide results and caveats: A TCR beta motif made of several highly homologous variants seemed typical of ankylosing spondylitis blood.

Which antigens these TCRs recognize remains unknown. From the 5' RACE reads, TCRdb called clonotypes with MiXCR, one entry per CDR3 protein. The data hold fewer than 400,000 distinct CDR3 sequences, with 6.5% to 10% observed a single time. The sequenced sample was blood, either unsorted or a sorted T cell fraction (not recorded which). Receptor source: a male donor with ankylosing spondylitis.

This clonotype was observed a handful of times. CDR3 sequence (DNA): TGTGCCAGCTCACCTCCGGGACAGGCCACAGATACGCAGTATTTT. It encodes CASSPPGQATDTQYF. The J gene is TRBJ2-3, the V gene TRBV18; 8 bases line up with TRBD1. The germline CDR1 and CDR2 sequences are KGHSH and LQKENI. The trim removed 3 bases at V and 2 bases at J, leaving 4 bases unmatched. CDR3 length: 15 amino acids.

This clonotype was recorded a few times. The CDR3 spells CASSTTSGRIYEQYF. The CDR3 coding sequence is TGTGCCAGCAGCACCACTAGCGGGAGAATCTACGAGCAGTACTTC. V and J are TRBV7-9 and TRBJ2-7, with TRBD2 identical over 11 bases. This CDR3 has 15 amino acids. Germline-derived CDR1 and CDR2 are SEHNR and FQNEAQ (reference sequence). The ends lost 5 bases at V and 3 bases at J; junction bases unmatched: 6.

This clonotype was recorded at least ten times. The J gene is TRBJ2-1, the V gene TRBV5-1; 7 bases line up with TRBD2. CDR3 length: 17 residues. With 2 bases clipped from V and 6 bases from J, the junction kept 14 bases outside the gene matches. Germline V gene data show CDR1 as SGHRS and CDR2 as YFSETQ. Here the CDR3 reads CASSFGEAGVSLNEQFF. The CDR3 nucleotides read TGCGCCAGCAGCTTTGGCGAGGCGGGAGTGAGCCTCAATGAGCAGTTCTTC.

As concerns this clonotype: One end of the junction varies from germline; a read error may be responsible. V usage is TRBV12-3 or TRBV12-4 and J usage is TRBJ2-5; TRBD1 or TRBD2 may be the D gene (6 bases each). The CDR3 loop spans 15 amino acids. CDR3 amino acids: CTSTAVVEGEETQYF. The CDR3, as DNA: TGTACCAGCACCGCCGTAGTGGAGGGGGAAGAGACCCAGTACTTC.

The gene calls are TRBV20-1 and TRBJ2-1; 9 bases align to TRBD2. The CDR3 is 15 residues long. Per germline, CDR1 DFQATT and CDR2 SNEGSKA (reference sequence). V gave up 8 bases and J gave up 2 bases; unmatched junction bases: 10. CDR3 protein: CSPSWREGPYNEQFF. CDR3 sequence (DNA): TGCAGTCCGAGTTGGCGGGAGGGCCCCTACAATGAGCAGTTCTTC.

This clonotype was detected ten times or more. The chain employs TRBV7-3 and TRBJ2-7; D uncertain. The CDR3 covers 13 residues. Trimming stripped 1 base from V and 5 bases from J, with 9 bases between. Per the germline V gene, CDR1 is SGHTA and CDR2 is FQGTGA. The CDR3 loop is CASSLIPRDEQYF. The CDR3 nucleotides are TGTGCCAGCAGCTTAATCCCCCGGGACGAGCAGTACTTC.

As to this clonotype: A read error may account for a junction end that differs from germline. The V call is TRBV4-1, the J call TRBJ2-4; TRBD1 matches at 7 bases. This CDR3 has 16 amino acids. Germline V lookup: CDR1 MGHRA, CDR2 YSYEKL. For the CDR3, the DNA is TGCGCCAGCAGCCAAGATGGAGAGGGGGCCAAAAACATTCAGCACTTC. Translated, it gives CASSQDGEGAKNIQHF.

The chain employs TRBV4-2 and TRBJ2-6; 11 bases agree with TRBD1. The CDR3 spans 19 residues. After removal of 6 bases from V and 4 bases from J, the junction contained 14 bases not matched to a gene. Per the germline V gene, CDR1 is LGHNA and CDR2 is YNFKEQ. As DNA, the CDR3 is TGTGCCAGCAGGACAATACGGGACAGGGGGAATTCAGGGGCCAACGTCCTGACTTTC. It specifies CASRTIRDRGNSGANVLTF.

This clonotype has a count of ten or more. Its ends do not fully match the called genes, so a read error is possible. The chain is built from TRBV15 and TRBJ2-3, with 8 bases that match TRBD2. The CDR3 has 15 amino acids. Per germline, CDR1 LNHNV and CDR2 YYDKDF (reference sequence). This CDR3 reads CATSRAGDRRDTQYF. The CDR3 nucleotides are TGTGCCACCAGTAGAGCGGGGGACCGGCGGGATACGCAGTATTTT. Based on the CDR3 plus reference TRBV15 and TRBJ2-3, the full variable domain is DAMVIQNPRYQVTQFGKPVTLSCSQTLNHNVMYWYQQKSSQAPKLLFHYYDKDFNNEADTPDNFQSRRPNTSFCFLDIRSPGLGDTAMYLCATSRAGDRRDTQYFGPGTRLTVL.

This clonotype was observed a handful of times. The chain is built from TRBV7-2 and TRBJ1-6, with 7 bases matching TRBD1. The CDR3 spans 14 residues. Per germline, CDR1 SGHTA and CDR2 FQGNSA. J gave up 7 bases and V 6 bases, and 6 bases lay outside the gene matches. The CDR3 spells CASRAGTVNSPLHF. The DNA of the CDR3 is TGTGCCAGCAGGGCCGGGACAGTAAATTCACCCCTCCACTTT. The full variable domain, with the rest looked up from reference TRBV7-2 and TRBJ1-6, is GAGVSQSPSNKVTEKGKDVELRCDPISGHTALYWYRQSLGQGLEFLIYFQGNSAPDKSGLPSDRFSAERTGGSVSTLTIQRTQQEDSAVYLCASRAGTVNSPLHFGNGTRLTVT.

The chain carries TRBV5-1 and TRBJ1-1, with D maybe TRBD1 (5 bases). V lost 4 bases to trimming and J lost 1 base, with 17 bases between them. This CDR3 is built from 16 residues. CDR1 is SGHRS and CDR2 is YFSETQ in the germline V gene. The DNA of the CDR3 is TGCGCCAGCAGCCTCACGGAGGGACCGACGAACACTGAAGCTTTCTTT. Translation gives CASSLTEGPTNTEAFF.

The chain employs TRBV5-6 and TRBJ2-1, with TRBD2 matching 7 bases. The CDR3 extends over 18 amino acids. Losses at the gene ends were 4 bases for V and 8 bases for J; bases not matched to a gene: 21. Germline CDR1 reads SGHDT; CDR2 reads YYEEEE. DNA of the CDR3: TGTGCCAGCAGCCCATCTACCCCTCTGCGGGAGTTCCTCGATGAGCAGTTCTTC. Its protein product is CASSPSTPLREFLDEQFF.

The table lists this clonotype with many counts. The chain carries TRBV20-1 and TRBJ1-4; D possibly corresponds to TRBD1 (6 bases). Germline V gives CDR1 DFQATT, CDR2 SNEGSKA (reference sequence). The CDR3 is 13 amino acids. V was pared by 2 bases and J by 7 bases, with 11 bases between. The CDR3 nucleotides read TGCAGTGCTAGAACAGTGGGGGCTGAAAAACTGTTTTTT. Encoded protein: CSARTVGAEKLFF.

The DNA for the CDR3 is TGCAGTGCCGGGACTATGACAAATCAGCCCCAGCATTTT. Protein product: CSAGTMTNQPQHF. The V and J genes are TRBV20-1 and TRBJ1-5; D is possibly TRBD1 (5 bases). This CDR3 spans 13 amino acids. Germline V gene sequence: CDR1 DFQATT, CDR2 SNEGSKA (reference sequence). V was cut by 6 bases and J by 4 bases, with 13 bases left in between.

J is TRBJ2-1 and V is TRBV7-9, with a weak D call TRBD2 (6 bases). The germline V gene has CDR1 SEHNR and CDR2 FQNEAQ (reference sequence). Trimming pared 3 bases from V and 5 bases from J, leaving 14 bases between. This CDR3 is 15 amino acids long. The CDR3 region has the DNA TGTGCCAGCAGCTTCTCGCTACCGGGGGACAATGAGCAGTTCTTC. Its translation: CASSFSLPGDNEQFF. The full variable domain, rest sourced from reference TRBV7-9 and TRBJ2-1, is DTGVSQNPRHKITKRGQNVTFRCDPISEHNRLYWYRQTLGQGPEFLTYFQNEAQLEKSRLLSDRFSAERPKGSFSTLEIQRTEQGDSAMYLCASSFSLPGDNEQFFGPGTRLTVL.

This clonotype came up many times. The chain carries TRBV9 and TRBJ2-7; 7 bases map to TRBD2. V was clipped by 5 bases and J by 3 bases; unmatched bases: 11. Germline V gives CDR1 SGDLS, CDR2 YYNGEE. The CDR3 sequence is 15 residues long. As DNA, the CDR3 is TGTGCCAGCAGTCCCTGGGTGGGGGGGGGCTACGAGCAGTACTTC. It codes for CASSPWVGGGYEQYF. Supplemented by reference TRBV9 and TRBJ2-7, the full variable domain reads DSGVTQTPKHLITATGQRVTLRCSPRSGDLSVYWYQQSLDQGLQFLIQYYNGEERAKGNILERFSAQQFPDLHSELNLSSLELGDSALYFCASSPWVGGGYEQYFGPGTRLTVT.

The chain joins TRBV5-1 to TRBJ1-5; the D is unclear. Germline CDR1 reads SGHRS; CDR2 reads YFSETQ. CDR3 length equals 16 residues. V lost 5 bases to trimming and J lost 0 bases, with 15 bases between them. CDR3 DNA: TGCGCCAGCAGTCCGGGAGACGGATTTAGCAATCAGCCCCAGCATTTT. Amino acid sequence: CASSPGDGFSNQPQHF.

The chain is built from TRBV12-3 or TRBV12-4 and TRBJ1-3, with D tentatively TRBD1 (5 bases). The CDR3 spans 15 residues. Trimming took 3 bases from V and 2 from J, leaving 11 bases between them. DNA of the CDR3: TGTGCCAGCAGTTTGTTCGGGGGGGCTGGAAACACCATATATTTT. Amino acid sequence: CASSLFGGAGNTIYF.

The J gene is TRBJ2-1, the V gene TRBV11-2; D not resolved. The CDR3 loop spans 12 amino acids. Germline assignment: CDR1 SGHAT and CDR2 FQNNGV. V was trimmed by 6 bases and J by 7 bases, leaving 10 bases between them. CDR3 sequence reads: CASRTVGNEQFF. As DNA, the CDR3 is TGTGCCAGCAGAACCGTTGGGAATGAGCAGTTCTTC.

This clonotype has at least ten counts. The rearrangement uses TRBV2 and TRBJ1-5, with D unclear. V was trimmed by 4 bases and J by 12 bases, leaving 10 bases between them. CDR1 and CDR2 (germline): SNHLY, FYNNEI. The CDR3 extends over 11 amino acids. DNA of the CDR3: TGTGCCAGCAGTGGCCGTTCCCACCAGCATTTT. Its translation is CASSGRSHQHF.

This clonotype was detected a few times. This chain connects TRBV5-1 to TRBJ2-1; 7 bases fit TRBD2. V shed 0 bases, J shed 5 bases, and the junction held 8 bases outside the gene matches. CDR1 is SGHRS, CDR2 YFSETQ, per germline. The CDR3 is made up of 16 amino acids. The CDR3 bases are TGCGCCAGCAGCTTGGTCGCGGGAGAGGCCCACAATGAGCAGTTCTTC. This translates into CASSLVAGEAHNEQFF.

The genes are TRBV7-8 and TRBJ2-5, with 7 bases lining up with TRBD2. The V gene's germline CDR1 is SGHVS and CDR2 FQNEAQ. The CDR3 runs to 16 residues. The J segment lost 1 base and the V segment lost 1 base, leaving 6 bases of the junction unmatched. The CDR3 loop is CASSLGVAGLQETQYF. The CDR3 DNA reads TGTGCCAGCAGCTTAGGGGTAGCGGGTCTCCAAGAGACCCAGTACTTC.

V gene TRBV20-1 combines with J gene TRBJ2-7, with TRBD2 matching over 8 bases. Trimming cost V 1 base and J 6 bases; bases outside gene matches: 14. The CDR3 loop spans 16 amino acids. Germline CDR1 is DFQATT and CDR2 is SNEGSKA (reference sequence). The CDR3 spells CSARGPLGLEGSEQYF. CDR3 sequence (DNA): TGCAGTGCTAGAGGTCCCTTGGGACTAGAGGGATCCGAGCAGTACTTC.